The text below deals with one TCR beta chain. Assay: immunoSEQ multiplex PCR; the TCRdb copy retains only in-frame clones and omits some. This table holds about 52,000 clones, roughly 89% found once. These data originate in a study of blood T cell repertoires in COVID-19. The CDR3 is 15 residues long. V lost 0 bases to trimming and J lost 3 bases; unmatched junction nucleotides: 2. CDR1 is SGHRS, CDR2 YFSETQ, per germline. The J gene is TRBJ2-1, the V gene TRBV5-1; 8 bases agree with TRBD2. The TCR sequence derives from a man older than 75 with active or convalescent COVID-19. The source material was peripheral blood. CDR3 bases: TGCGCCAGCAGCTTGGAACTAGCGGACTACAATGAGCAGTTCTTC. Translated: CASSLELADYNEQFF.